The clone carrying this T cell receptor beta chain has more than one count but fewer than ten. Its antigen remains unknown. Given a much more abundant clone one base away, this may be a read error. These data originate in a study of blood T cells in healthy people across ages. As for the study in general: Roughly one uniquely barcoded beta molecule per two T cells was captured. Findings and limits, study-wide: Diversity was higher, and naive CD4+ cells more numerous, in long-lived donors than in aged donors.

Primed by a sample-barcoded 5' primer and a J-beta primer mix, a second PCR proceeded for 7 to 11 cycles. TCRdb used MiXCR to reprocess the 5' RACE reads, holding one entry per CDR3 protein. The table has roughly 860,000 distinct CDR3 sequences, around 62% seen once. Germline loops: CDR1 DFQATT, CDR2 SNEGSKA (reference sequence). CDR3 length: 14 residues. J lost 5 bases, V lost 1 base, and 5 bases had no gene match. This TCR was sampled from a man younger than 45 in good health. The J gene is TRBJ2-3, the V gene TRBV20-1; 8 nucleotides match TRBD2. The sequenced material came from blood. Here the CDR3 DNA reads TGCAGTGCTAGAGTGGGACTAGGGGTAGATACGCAGTATTTT. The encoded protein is CSARVGLGVDTQYF.